The rows below give T cell receptor beta chains drawn from one sample of a study of Graves' ophthalmopathy and Graves' hyperthyroidism. TCRdb processed the multiplex PCR reads anew with MiXCR; each CDR3 protein has one entry. Of 200,000 to 250,000 distinct CDR3 sequences in the sample, around 42% were seen once. Sequenced input: peripheral blood. The receptor set was obtained from an adult man with Graves' ophthalmopathy. CDR3s leave out the opening cysteine and the closing phenylalanine or tryptophan. Each record gives: J gene, V gene, CDR3 protein.

>TRBJ2-7|TRBV7-3
ASSLTGTGANEQY
>-|TRBV29-1
SVEDLTEQF
>TRBJ2-2|TRBV7-3
ASSLLDRANTGELF
>TRBJ2-7|TRBV29-1
SVRPELEGIEQY
>TRBJ2-7|TRBV7-2
ASSFGQFKY
>TRBJ2-7|TRBV6-5
ASRAGTSGSNEQY
>TRBJ2-7|TRBV2
ASSADRGPYEQY
>TRBJ1-6|TRBV7-9
ASSMGQGESPLH
>TRBJ1-1|TRBV20-1
SARWVEDSNTEAF
>TRBJ2-7|TRBV7-2
ASSLEDGTYEQY
>TRBJ1-3|TRBV6-1
ASSEFLSGNTIY
>TRBJ1-2|TRBV29-1
SVDSGLGGYT
>TRBJ1-2|TRBV20-1
SAGTLLNYGYT
>TRBJ1-5|TRBV3-1
ASSQGQGAMAQH
>TRBJ2-7|TRBV3-1
ASSPSTGRWNEQY
>TRBJ2-2|TRBV11-2
ASSLQTVNTGELF
>TRBJ2-5|TRBV9
ASSQEGQGLDQETQY
>TRBJ2-7|TRBV7-2
ASSLASGPISYEQY
>TRBJ1-5|TRBV19
ARWGRNSNQPQH
>TRBJ2-5|TRBV2
ASGRQQETQY
>TRBJ2-7|TRBV9
ASSLDVEQY
>TRBJ2-7|TRBV15
ATRTRTGGSYEQY
>TRBJ1-1|TRBV5-8
ASSPQKRTEAF
>TRBJ1-4|TRBV12-3/TRBV12-4
ASSFRGAGEKLF
>TRBJ1-1|TRBV5-1
ASSLVATTEAF
>TRBJ1-1|TRBV5-1
ASSYGQGSAF
>TRBJ1-3|TRBV20-1
SASPVSGNTIY
>TRBJ2-7|TRBV2
ASSFNEQH
>TRBJ1-2|TRBV5-4
ASSLDRGLEGYT
>TRBJ1-2|TRBV5-1
ASSLQDLDGYT
>TRBJ2-7|TRBV12-3/TRBV12-4
ASSLPSGGGGPYEQY
>TRBJ2-5|TRBV20-1
SAILANGETQY
>TRBJ2-3|TRBV19
ASSNGVIDTDTQY
>TRBJ1-4|TRBV12-3/TRBV12-4
ASSNLWGMEKLF
>TRBJ2-5|TRBV10-3
AISRRQEYQETQY
>TRBJ1-1|TRBV25-1
ASSEKTTTVAGFDTEAF
>TRBJ2-5|TRBV27
ASALAGNQETQY
>TRBJ2-5|TRBV12-3/TRBV12-4
ASSFRLAGYPQETQY
>TRBJ1-4|TRBV4-1
ASSQTRSNEKLF
>TRBJ1-2|TRBV6-5
ASSGARGDSDYGYT
>TRBJ2-2|TRBV24-1
ATSDTDIGELF
>TRBJ2-7|TRBV5-1
ASSHSSGGIYEQY
>TRBJ2-7|TRBV19
ASSVDTSYEQY
>TRBJ2-7|TRBV6-1
ASSRLAGAGEQY
>TRBJ1-5|TRBV7-8
ASSLGNLNSNQPQH
>TRBJ2-2|TRBV29-1
GVASGQGQAGELF
>TRBJ1-4|TRBV7-9
ASTVQGTNEKLF
>TRBJ1-2|TRBV25-1
ASSEYVRGGWDGYT
>TRBJ1-3|TRBV7-3
ASSLRRGLRNTIY
>TRBJ1-1|TRBV7-9
ASRGQGDTEAF
>TRBJ2-5|TRBV13
ASSLSPTSETQY
>TRBJ2-2|TRBV12-3/TRBV12-4
ASSQQGLNTGELF
>TRBJ2-5|TRBV7-6
ASSLDDQPWRTQY
>TRBJ2-5|TRBV20-1
SGSRQGMGIETQY
>TRBJ1-1|TRBV7-9
ASRLMDSEGAF
>TRBJ2-2|TRBV20-1
SARDRANTGELF